One sample yielded the 30 T cell receptor beta chains listed below, sequenced in a study of blood T cell repertoires in COVID-19. Repertoires were generated with immunoSEQ multiplex PCR, while TCRdb's copy carries only in-frame clones and drops some. The sample contains around 250,000 clones, around 82% of which appear only once. Sequencing was performed on peripheral blood. These receptors all stem from a man aged 45-65 years with active or convalescent COVID-19.

CDR3 nucleotides: TGTGCCAGTAGTATCAGGGGTGGGTCGACTACGCAGTATTTT. It specifies CASSIRGGSTTQYF. J is TRBJ2-3 and V is TRBV19, with a tentative D call TRBD1 (6 bases). Trimming stripped 3 bases from V and 8 bases from J, with 15 bases between. Germline V gene data show CDR1 as LNHDA and CDR2 as SQIVND (reference sequence). The CDR3 has 14 residues.

This clone was counted between two and nine times. This chain connects TRBV10-3 to TRBJ2-7; D might be TRBD1 (6 bases). Trimming stripped 5 bases from V and 5 bases from J, with 13 bases between. CDR3 length: 13 amino acids. Germline V gene data show CDR1 as ENHRY and CDR2 as SYGVKD. The DNA of the CDR3 is TGTGCCATCAGTTACAGGGTCGAGGACGAGCAGTACTTC. Translated: CAISYRVEDEQYF.

The chain combines TRBV19 with TRBJ2-7; weak D call: TRBD1 (7 bases). CDR3 length equals 16 residues. The germline gives CDR1 LNHDA, CDR2 SQIVND (reference sequence). The V gene lost 2 bases and the J gene lost 4 bases, with 18 bases spanning the gap. CDR3 nucleotides: TGTGCCAGTAGTATATCCGGAGGGGGCGAACCTTACGAGCAGTACTTC. It codes for CASSISGGGEPYEQYF. Combining the CDR3 with reference TRBV19 and TRBJ2-7 gives the whole variable domain DGGITQSPKYLFRKEGQNVTLSCEQNLNHDAMYWYRQDPGQGLRLIYYSQIVNDFQKGDIAEGYSVSREKKESFPLTVTSAQKNPTAFYLCASSISGGGEPYEQYFGPGTRLTVT.

The chain uses TRBV11-2 and TRBJ2-7, with TRBD1 matching 9 bases. CDR3 size: 14 residues. Looked up from germline, CDR1 is SGHAT and CDR2 is FQNNGV. V lost 5 bases, J lost 4 bases, and 6 bases stayed unmatched. CDR3 loop: CASSQGQGFYEQYF. The CDR3 coding sequence is TGTGCCAGCAGCCAAGGACAGGGGTTTTACGAGCAGTACTTC.

The chain uses TRBV9 and TRBJ2-2; perhaps TRBD1 as D (8 bases). The CDR3 is made up of 17 amino acids. The germline V gene encodes CDR1 SGDLS and CDR2 YYNGEE. V was shortened by 4 bases and J by 4 bases, with 20 bases between the two germline ends. The CDR3 DNA sequence: TGTGCCAGCAGCCTTAACCTACAGGGGGGGAGCACCGGGGAGCTGTTTTTT. It codes for CASSLNLQGGSTGELFF. The whole variable domain, remainder taken from reference TRBV9 and TRBJ2-2, is DSGVTQTPKHLITATGQRVTLRCSPRSGDLSVYWYQQSLDQGLQFLIQYYNGEERAKGNILERFSAQQFPDLHSELNLSSLELGDSALYFCASSLNLQGGSTGELFFGEGSRLTVL.

The V gene is TRBV7-9, the J gene TRBJ2-1; the match to TRBD2 covers 11 bases. V was pared by 5 bases and J by 6 bases, with 6 bases of the junction left unmatched. This CDR3 contains 15 residues. Germline V gives CDR1 SEHNR, CDR2 FQNEAQ (reference sequence). CDR3 sequence (DNA): TGTGCCAGCAGCCTGGGACTAGCGGACCTCAATGAGCAGTTCTTC. It codes for CASSLGLADLNEQFF.

This chain's CDR3 is CASSQGLAGGGTSTDTQYF. The CDR3 DNA reads as TGTGCCAGCAGCCAGGGACTAGCGGGGGGCGGTACTAGCACAGATACGCAGTATTTT. This rearrangement joins TRBV3-1 (or the pseudogene TRBV3-2) to TRBJ2-3; 15 bases fit TRBD2. Germline CDR1 LGHDT, CDR2 YNNKEL (reference sequence). The CDR3 extends over 19 amino acids. With 3 bases clipped from V and 0 bases from J, the junction kept 7 bases outside the gene matches.

The chain links TRBV19 to TRBJ1-2, with D possibly TRBD1 on 6 matching bases. The CDR3 is 13 amino acids. CDR1 is LNHDA, CDR2 SQIVND, per germline (reference sequence). The V end lost 5 bases, the J end lost 3 bases, and 10 bases lay between the germline ends. The CDR3 spells CASSYAGDYGYTF. In nucleotides, the CDR3 is TGTGCCAGTAGTTACGCAGGGGACTATGGCTACACCTTC.

V is TRBV27 and J is TRBJ1-6; D remains ambiguous. In germline, CDR1 is MNHEY, CDR2 SMNVEV (reference sequence). This CDR3 comprises 14 residues. With 5 bases removed from V and 11 bases from J, the gap between germline ends came to 16 bases. CDR3 in amino acids: CASSPGRSQAPLHF. CDR3 DNA: TGTGCCAGCAGTCCCGGCCGCTCTCAGGCACCCCTCCACTTT.

V and J are TRBV7-2 and TRBJ1-6; maybe TRBD1 (6 bases). V lost 5 bases and J lost 5, with 19 bases in between. Germline CDR1 SGHTA, CDR2 FQGNSA. The CDR3 consists of 17 residues. The CDR3 region has the DNA TGTGCCAGCAGCCCCAATCCCGGGCCAGGGGATAATTCACCCCTCCACTTT. Translated: CASSPNPGPGDNSPLHF.

The chain uses TRBV18 and TRBJ1-5, with TRBD1 matching over 8 bases. CDR3 length equals 14 residues. Germline values: CDR1 KGHSH, CDR2 LQKENI. The ends lost 3 bases at V and 7 bases at J; junction bases unmatched: 5. The CDR3 DNA reads TGTGCCAGCTCACCGCGGACAGGGTTACAGCCCCAGCATTTT. It translates to CASSPRTGLQPQHF. The full variable domain, completed using reference TRBV18 and TRBJ1-5, is NAGVMQNPRHLVRRRGQEARLRCSPMKGHSHVYWYRQLPEEGLKFMVYLQKENIIDESGMPKERFSAEFPKEGPSILRIQQVVRGDSAAYFCASSPRTGLQPQHFGDGTRLSIL.

CDR3 sequence: CASSYSLAGGYYEQYF. Written as DNA, the CDR3 is TGTGCCAGCAGTTACTCACTGGCGGGGGGTTACTACGAGCAGTACTTC. This chain links TRBV6-6 with TRBJ2-7; 8 positions agree with TRBD2. Unmatched junction bases numbered 7, after V lost 0 bases and J lost 3 bases. The CDR3 has 16 amino acids. Germline assignment: CDR1 MNHNY and CDR2 SVGAGI (reference sequence).

This chain joins TRBV7-9 and TRBJ1-6; 10 positions match TRBD1. V shed 1 base and J 7 bases; nucleotides not matched to a gene: 4. The CDR3 is 16 residues long. The germline V gene has CDR1 SEHNR and CDR2 FQNEAQ (reference sequence). The CDR3, as DNA: TGTGCCAGCAGCTTAGATGGGACAGGGGAGAATTCACCCCTCCACTTT. Translated: CASSLDGTGENSPLHF.

The rearrangement joins TRBV2 to TRBJ1-1; D may be TRBD1 (5 bases). This CDR3 contains 16 residues. Trimming left V 6 bases short and J 0 bases short, with 17 bases between. Germline V CDR1 and CDR2: SNHLY, FYNNEI. The CDR3 DNA follows: TGTGCCAGCAGCAGAGAGCGGGGCACCTTGAACACTGAAGCTTTCTTT. This codes for CASSRERGTLNTEAFF. Supplemented by reference TRBV2 and TRBJ1-1, the full variable domain reads EPEVTQTPSHQVTQMGQEVILRCVPISNHLYFYWYRQILGQKVEFLVSFYNNEISEKSEIFDDQFSVERPDGSNFTLKIRSTKLEDSAMYFCASSRERGTLNTEAFFGQGTRLTVV.

The CDR3 is CASSLQGQDTEAFF. As DNA, the CDR3 is TGTGCCAGCAGCTTACAGGGGCAGGACACTGAAGCTTTCTTT. The chain has TRBV7-9 and TRBJ1-1; D may be TRBD1 (6 bases). Germline CDR1 reads SEHNR; CDR2 reads FQNEAQ (reference sequence). The CDR3 extends over 14 amino acids. V lost 2 bases, J lost 3 bases, and 10 bases lay in between.

This clone was counted only a few times. This chain joins TRBV5-1 and TRBJ1-1; 8 bases agree with TRBD1. V was pared by 3 bases and J by 8 bases, with 9 bases of the junction left unmatched. This CDR3 has 14 residues. Germline V lookup: CDR1 SGHRS, CDR2 YFSETQ. DNA of the CDR3: TGCGCCAGCAGCTCAGGGGGCTCGTTATTCGAAGCTTTCTTT. Its protein is CASSSGGSLFEAFF.

V is TRBV15 and J is TRBJ1-2; tentative D call: TRBD1 (5 bases). The CDR3 has 12 amino acids. V was pared by 9 bases and J by 1 base, with 9 bases between. Germline V gene lookup returns CDR1 LNHNV and CDR2 YYDKDF (reference sequence). As DNA, the CDR3 is TGTGCCACGAGCCAGGGTAACTATGGCTACACCTTC. Protein product: CATSQGNYGYTF.

The rearrangement links TRBV27 to TRBJ2-1; 7 nucleotides line up with TRBD2. Germline CDR1 reads MNHEY; CDR2 reads SMNVEV (reference sequence). The CDR3 extends over 14 amino acids. The trim removed 1 base at V and 5 bases at J, leaving 2 bases unmatched. The CDR3 DNA is TGTGCCAGCAGTTTATTAGGGACTAACAATGAGCAGTTCTTC. Translated, it gives CASSLLGTNNEQFF.

V usage is TRBV27 and J usage is TRBJ2-7; 8 nucleotides agree with TRBD1. Germline loops: CDR1 MNHEY, CDR2 SMNVEV (reference sequence). The CDR3 is 13 residues long. Trimming took 6 bases from V and 4 from J; bases not matched to a gene: 5. The CDR3 sequence is CASRMTGVYEQYF. As DNA, the CDR3 is TGTGCCAGCAGGATGACAGGGGTTTACGAGCAGTACTTC.

The chain has TRBV11-2 and TRBJ1-2, with a weak D call TRBD1 (6 bases). In germline, CDR1 is SGHAT, CDR2 FQNNGV. Trimming removed 4 bases from V and 5 bases from J, with 14 bases in between. The CDR3 is 14 amino acids. CDR3 sequence: CASSSQGIGYGYTF. The DNA of the CDR3 is TGTGCCAGCAGCTCTCAGGGGATAGGGTATGGCTACACCTTC.

The V and J genes are TRBV18 and TRBJ1-1, with D maybe TRBD1 (5 bases). Per germline, CDR1 KGHSH and CDR2 LQKENI. The CDR3 is made up of 14 amino acids. Trimming removed 2 bases from V and 1 base from J, with 8 bases in between. CDR3 DNA: TGTGCCAGCTCACCAGCCAGGGAGAACACTGAAGCTTTCTTT. It is translated as CASSPARENTEAFF.

The chain combines TRBV2 with TRBJ1-2; a weak D match, TRBD1 (6 bases). The CDR3 runs to 15 residues. V lost 1 base to trimming and J lost 2 bases, with 11 bases between them. The germline V gene has CDR1 SNHLY and CDR2 FYNNEI. The CDR3 loop is CASSEGGQFNYGYTF. CDR3 nucleotide sequence: TGTGCCAGCAGTGAAGGTGGACAGTTCAACTATGGCTACACCTTC. The complete variable domain, with remaining parts taken from reference TRBV2 and TRBJ1-2, reads EPEVTQTPSHQVTQMGQEVILRCVPISNHLYFYWYRQILGQKVEFLVSFYNNEISEKSEIFDDQFSVERPDGSNFTLKIRSTKLEDSAMYFCASSEGGQFNYGYTFGSGTRLTVV.

This clone was found a few times. The chain joins TRBV28 to TRBJ2-7; maybe TRBD1 (5 bases). Germline lookup yields CDR1 MDHEN and CDR2 SYDVKM. V shed 3 bases and J shed 3 bases, with 12 bases lying between them. The CDR3 runs to 14 residues. The CDR3 spells CASSFFAGFYEQYF. The CDR3 nucleotides are TGTGCCAGCAGTTTTTTTGCAGGGTTCTACGAGCAGTACTTC. The full variable domain, rest sourced from reference TRBV28 and TRBJ2-7, is DVKVTQSSRYLVKRTGEKVFLECVQDMDHENMFWYRQDPGLGLRLIYFSYDVKMKEKGDIPEGYSVSREKKERFSLILESASTNQTSMYLCASSFFAGFYEQYFGPGTRLTVT.

The chain recombines TRBV7-9 with TRBJ2-3; weak D call: TRBD2 (5 bases). This CDR3 is 15 amino acids long. Germline values: CDR1 SEHNR, CDR2 FQNEAQ (reference sequence). Trimming removed 0 bases at V and 2 bases at J, with 9 bases between. The CDR3 here is CASSLATGITDTQYF. As DNA, the CDR3 is TGTGCCAGCAGCTTAGCGACGGGGATCACAGATACGCAGTATTTT.

The chain recombines TRBV7-9 with TRBJ1-1; 8 bases match TRBD1. V was clipped by 7 bases and J by 6 bases; unmatched bases: 7. The CDR3 spans 13 residues. CDR1 and CDR2 (germline): SEHNR, FQNEAQ (reference sequence). CDR3 in amino acids: CASTLTGEAEAFF. CDR3 in DNA: TGTGCCAGCACCCTGACAGGGGAGGCTGAAGCTTTCTTT.

This rearrangement joins TRBV19 to TRBJ1-5, with D possibly being TRBD1 (5 bases). The V end was cut by 11 bases, the J end by 13 bases, with 12 bases between. Per the germline V gene, CDR1 is LNHDA and CDR2 is SQIVND (reference sequence). The length of the CDR3 is 9 residues. The CDR3 reads CALRGHQHF. In DNA, the CDR3 is TGTGCCCTCCGAGGACATCAGCATTTT.

The chain is built from TRBV6-6 and TRBJ2-7; D call uncertain. Germline CDR1 and CDR2: MNHNY and SVGAGI (reference sequence). The ends were cut back, 0 bases at V and 7 bases at J, with 10 bases in the middle. The CDR3 totals 13 residues. In DNA, the CDR3 is TGTGCCAGCAGTTACTCGACGTCAGGTGAGCAGTACTTC. As protein: CASSYSTSGEQYF.

This clone has just one count. The chain joins TRBV4-2 to TRBJ2-7, with 9 bases lining up with TRBD1. V lost 0 bases, J lost 5 bases, and 5 bases stayed unmatched. Germline loops: CDR1 LGHNA, CDR2 YNFKEQ. The CDR3 spans 15 residues. The CDR3 DNA sequence: TGTGCCAGCAGCCAAGAAAACAGGGGGCTCGACGAGCAGTACTTC. Translation gives CASSQENRGLDEQYF.

The count of this clone is one. In DNA form, the CDR3 reads TGTGCCAGCAGCCAAGAAGGGGGAACCGGGGAGCTGTTTTTT. This sequence encodes CASSQEGGTGELFF. This rearrangement joins TRBV3-1 (or the pseudogene TRBV3-2) to TRBJ2-2; possibly TRBD1 for D (6 bases). This CDR3 comprises 14 residues. Germline assignment: CDR1 LGHDT and CDR2 YNNKEL (reference sequence). The V and J ends lost 0 bases and 5 bases respectively, with 7 bases between them.

J is TRBJ2-1 and V is TRBV6-1; tentative D call: TRBD2 (6 bases). With 2 bases removed from V and 15 bases from J, the gap between germline ends came to 17 bases. Germline values: CDR1 MNHNS, CDR2 SASEGT. This CDR3 spans 13 amino acids. In nucleotides, the CDR3 is TGTGCCAGCAGTGAAACCTTCGGGACTGAGTCGTTCTTC. Its translation: CASSETFGTESFF.